Following are 4 T cell receptor beta chains from one sample sequenced in a study of cytomegalovirus exposure and HLA in healthy donors. The study ran its PCR with 60 Vbeta and 13 Jbeta primers. The protocol was immunoSEQ multiplex PCR, while the TCRdb copy is restricted to in-frame clones and leaves out a portion. This specimen shows tens of thousands of clones; the ten leading clones hold 9.5% to 15%. The sample taken for sequencing was PBMCs. These receptors were collected from a woman aged 30 to 39 in good health and CMV-seropositive.

The genes are TRBV19 and TRBJ2-5, with 8 bases aligning to TRBD2. V lost 7 bases and J lost 3; bases outside the gene matches: 7. CDR3 length: 14 amino acids. From germline, CDR1 is LNHDA and CDR2 SQIVND (reference sequence). The CDR3 nucleotides read TGTGCCAGTATCAGTAGCGGGGATAAAGAGACCCAGTACTTC. Protein product: CASISSGDKETQYF.

V is TRBV18 and J is TRBJ2-7, with D perhaps matching TRBD2 (6 bases). The CDR3 loop spans 14 amino acids. Per germline, CDR1 KGHSH and CDR2 LQKENI. Trimming left V 5 bases short and J 0 bases short, with 11 bases between. In DNA form, the CDR3 reads TGTGCCAGCTCATCCCCGGGGGTCTCCTACGAGCAGTACTTC. The encoded protein is CASSSPGVSYEQYF. Supplemented by reference TRBV18 and TRBJ2-7, the full variable domain reads NAGVMQNPRHLVRRRGQEARLRCSPMKGHSHVYWYRQLPEEGLKFMVYLQKENIIDESGMPKERFSAEFPKEGPSILRIQQVVRGDSAAYFCASSSPGVSYEQYFGPGTRLTVT.

V and J are TRBV9 and TRBJ2-5, with 11 bases that match TRBD1. Germline trimming cut 0 bases from V and 5 bases from J; bases unmatched to any gene: 3. Germline values: CDR1 SGDLS, CDR2 YYNGEE. CDR3 length equals 15 residues. The CDR3 coding sequence is TGTGCCAGCAGCGTAGGACGGGACAGGGGGGAGACCCAGTACTTC. Its protein product is CASSVGRDRGETQYF.

The gene calls are TRBV6-1 and TRBJ1-1; TRBD1 aligns across 9 bases. With 2 bases clipped from V and 2 bases from J, the junction kept 6 bases outside the gene matches. This CDR3 has 16 residues. Looked up from germline, CDR1 is MNHNS and CDR2 is SASEGT. The CDR3 is CASSEYSGQGNTEAFF. CDR3 nucleotides: TGTGCCAGCAGTGAATACTCGGGACAGGGCAACACTGAAGCTTTCTTT.